This T cell receptor (beta chain) was recovered during a study of blood T cell repertoires in COVID-19. Overall study context: In each case, the material was cDNA or gDNA derived from T cells, B-cell-depleted T cells, or PBMCs.

V lost 7 bases, J lost 6 bases, and 7 bases stayed unmatched. There are 13 residues in the CDR3. Germline V CDR1 and CDR2: LNHDA, SQIVND (reference sequence). Assay used: immunoSEQ multiplex PCR; TCRdb lists only in-frame clones, some missing. This table has more than 250,000 clones, about four fifths appearing once. The sequence was obtained from a middle-aged man who had been exposed to COVID-19. The V gene is TRBV19, the J gene TRBJ2-7, with 9 bases matching TRBD1. The sample consisted of PBMCs or T cells enriched from blood (not recorded which). As DNA, the CDR3 is TGTGCCAGTACGGGACAGGGTTCTTCCGAGCAGTACTTC. Its protein is CASTGQGSSEQYF.